This T cell receptor beta chain came from a study of long-term antiretroviral therapy in people with HIV. Study observations and caveats: The ART regimens used between about 2003 and 2018 may be less effective than current ones. The repertoire was dominated at all time points by clones expanded before ART. Therapy changes, viral resistance and ART adherence were not documented in the available data.

Points on this clone: Its antigen is still unknown.

Run at survey level, the immunoSEQ assay was version v3.0. Clones were read by immunoSEQ multiplex PCR, and TCRdb kept only the in-frame ones, dropping some. The sample has about 21,000 clones; approximately 81% are singletons. Germline values: CDR1 LNHDA, CDR2 SQIVND (reference sequence). Between the trimmed V and J ends, which lost 3 bases and 3 bases, there was a span of 20 bases. The CDR3 is made up of 17 amino acids. This chain links TRBV19 with TRBJ1-1; TRBD1 is a possible D gene (5 bases). Sequences were derived from unsorted PBMCs, sampled at the start of antiretroviral therapy. The source of this sequence is a man aged 45-65 years with HIV. DNA of the CDR3: TGTGCCAGTAGTATCGCCAACCGGGGACGCCCTTACACTGAAGCTTTCTTT. Translation gives CASSIANRGRPYTEAFF.